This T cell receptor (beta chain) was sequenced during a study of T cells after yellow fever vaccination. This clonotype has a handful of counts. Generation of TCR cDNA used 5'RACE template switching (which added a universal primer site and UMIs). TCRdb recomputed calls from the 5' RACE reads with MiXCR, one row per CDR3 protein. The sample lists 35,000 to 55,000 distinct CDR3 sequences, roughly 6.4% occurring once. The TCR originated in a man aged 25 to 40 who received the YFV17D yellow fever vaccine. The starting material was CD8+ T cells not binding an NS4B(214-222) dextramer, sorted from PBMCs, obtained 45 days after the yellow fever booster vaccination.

The CDR3, as DNA: TGTGCCAGCAGCTTAGTATCCGGGACAGCAACCTACGAGCAGTACTTC. Its translation: CASSLVSGTATYEQYF. This chain connects TRBV7-9 to TRBJ2-7, with TRBD1 identical over 7 bases. CDR3 length: 16 residues. V dropped 1 base and J dropped 2; count of bases not matched to a gene: 8. Germline V gene sequence: CDR1 SEHNR, CDR2 FQNEAQ (reference sequence). The full variable domain, completed using reference TRBV7-9 and TRBJ2-7, is DTGVSQNPRHKITKRGQNVTFRCDPISEHNRLYWYRQTLGQGPEFLTYFQNEAQLEKSRLLSDRFSAERPKGSFSTLEIQRTEQGDSAMYLCASSLVSGTATYEQYFGPGTRLTVT.